The clone carrying this T cell receptor (beta chain) was observed many times. Its antigen remains unidentified. This sample is drawn from a study of regulatory T cells in long-lasting Graves disease. Germline V CDR1 and CDR2: LGHDT, YNNKEL (reference sequence). Trimming cost V 1 base and J 1 base, with 4 bases left between them. This CDR3 is 13 amino acids long. Stated time point: persistent/refractory GD, antithyroid drugs over 5 years with positive TRAb. The TCR library was prepared using RNA isolated from PBMCs. In each case, Graves' disease was diagnosed per American Thyroid Association guidelines. To make TCR beta libraries, researchers used iRepertoire HTBI primers and Arm-PCR of CDR3 regions. In the source study's methods: Throughout the samples, researchers identified fewer than 80 TRBV and approximately 15 TRBJ segments. MiXCR, applied by TCRdb to the multiplex PCR reads, yields one record per CDR3 protein. TCRdb, not the original authors, processed these V and J calls. The sample lists 500,000 to 800,000 distinct CDR3 sequences; around 30% were seen once.

General study results and limits: The study found lower TCR diversity in persistent Graves' patients than in newly diagnosed ones.

The receptor was isolated from a female donor with Graves disease. The V and J genes are TRBV3-1 and TRBJ1-1; D not certain. Sample: peripheral blood mononuclear cells (PBMCs), taken when the disease was refractory, from a patient treated with antithyroid drugs. In nucleotides, the CDR3 is TGTGCCAGCAGCCAAGGTAGGAACACTGAAGCTTTCTTT. This codes for CASSQGRNTEAFF.